The rows below give T cell receptor beta chains drawn from one sample of a study of T-cell reconstitution after alpha-beta-depleted transplantation in children. Via MiXCR, TCRdb re-called the PCR reads, giving one row per CDR3 protein. The table records about a million distinct CDR3 sequences, about 31% of them present only once. This material consisted of PBMCs, mostly from graft donor cells, taken 360 days after TCRalphabeta/CD19-depleted stem cell transplant. The receptors shown here come from a boy less than two years old who had a stem cell transplant for SCID, so the T cells may come from the graft donor. Both conserved end residues are part of each CDR3. A D gene is named only where the DNA matches it firmly. Clone sizes are given selectively: once, few, many, or a class where the clone is expanded.

j_call clone_size v_call d_call cdr3_nt cdr3_aa
TRBJ2-7 few TRBV10-3 NA TGTGCCATAGGCTTGGCGGGGGCCCCCCCCACTACAGAGCAGTACTTC CAIGLAGAPPTTEQYF
TRBJ1-2 NA TRBV29-1 NA TGCAGCGCCAGGGCCCTCGATGGCTACACCTTC CSARALDGYTF
TRBJ2-3 NA TRBV12-3/TRBV12-4 NA TGTGCCAGCAGTTTAGACGGGGCCAACACAGATACGCAGTATTTT CASSLDGANTDTQYF
TRBJ2-7 NA TRBV28 NA TGTGCCAGCAGTTTAAGACAGCCCAGCTTGAGCTCCTACGAGCAGTACTTC CASSLRQPSLSSYEQYF
TRBJ2-7 NA TRBV4-2 NA TGTGCCAGCAGCCAAGACGAGGGGGGGCCTTCCTACGAGCAGTACTTC CASSQDEGGPSYEQYF
TRBJ1-6 few TRBV25-1 NA TGTGCCAGCAGTGAAGAGGGCTTACCTTCCGCCCTCCACTTT CASSEEGLPSALHF
TRBJ2-7 NA TRBV28 NA TGTGCCAGCAGTCCGCATCGGGCTGGTGGCTACGAGCAGTACTTC CASSPHRAGGYEQYF
TRBJ2-7 NA TRBV9 NA TGTGCCCCAAGCCATCTTCAACTGGGGCGGCTTCACGAGCAGTACTTC CAPSHLQLGRLHEQYF
TRBJ2-1 NA TRBV19 NA TGTGCCAGTAGGCCACTGGCCGGGCCCTACAATGAGCAGTTCTTC CASRPLAGPYNEQFF
TRBJ2-5 few TRBV4-2 NA TGTGCCAGCAGCCAAGTGTGGGGTCGGGGAGAGACCCAGTACTTC CASSQVWGRGETQYF
TRBJ1-1 NA TRBV5-1 TRBD1 TGCGCCAGCAGCTTGGCGACAGGGGAAGAGGGGATGAACACTGAAGCTTTCTTT CASSLATGEEGMNTEAFF
TRBJ2-1 NA TRBV4-2 TRBD1 TGTGCCAGCAGCCAAGATCAGGACAGGGCCTACAATGAGCAGTTCTTC CASSQDQDRAYNEQFF
TRBJ2-3 few TRBV29-1 NA TGCAGCGTTGAAGGGGGCGCTAGGGTGGGTGCAGATACGCAGTATTTT CSVEGGARVGADTQYF
TRBJ2-3 NA TRBV10-3 NA TGTGCCGACTGGGACAGCACAGATACGCAGTATTTT CADWDSTDTQYF
TRBJ1-5 NA TRBV20-1 NA TGCAGTGCTAGACCCAGAGTTAGCAATCAGCCCCAGCATTTT CSARPRVSNQPQHF
TRBJ2-7 few TRBV29-1 NA TGCAGCGTTCCTGGCGCCTACTCCTACGAGCAGTACTTC CSVPGAYSYEQYF
TRBJ2-1 many TRBV6-5 TRBD2 TGTGCCAGCAGTTACGCGTCGAGCCAGCGGGGTTGGAATGAGCAGTTCTTC CASSYASSQRGWNEQFF
TRBJ2-1 few TRBV5-1 TRBD1 TGCGCCAGCAGCATATGGACAGGGTCCGGCAATGAGCAGTTCTTC CASSIWTGSGNEQFF
TRBJ2-7 few TRBV2 TRBD2 TGTGCCAGCAGGGGGACTAGCGGGTCCGCCTACGAGCAGTACTTC CASRGTSGSAYEQYF
TRBJ2-7 NA TRBV12-3/TRBV12-4 NA TGTGCCAGCAGTTTGGGGGGCGTGACTTTGTACGAGCAGTACTTC CASSLGGVTLYEQYF
TRBJ1-2 few TRBV4-3 TRBD1 TGCGCCAGCAGCCCGAGACAGGGCAGAGGAGGCTACACCTTC CASSPRQGRGGYTF
TRBJ1-1 few TRBV10-2 TRBD1 TGCGCCAGCAGCACATCAGGACAGGGGGTTATGAACACTGAAGCTTTCTTT CASSTSGQGVMNTEAFF
TRBJ2-5 few TRBV20-1 TRBD2 TGCAGTGCTAAAGCCCCAGCGGGGGGGCGTGTGACCCAGTACTTC CSAKAPAGGRVTQYF
TRBJ1-2 few TRBV6-1 NA TGTGCCAGCGTGACAAGCAGGAACTATGGCTACACCTTC CASVTSRNYGYTF
TRBJ2-2 NA TRBV7-6 NA TGTGCCAGCAGCTTGGGGGTCGCGGGGGCGGAAGCCGGGGAGCTGTTTTTT CASSLGVAGAEAGELFF
TRBJ1-2 many TRBV28 TRBD1 TGTGCCAGCAGCACCTTAACTCAGGGGGAACATGGCTACACCTTC CASSTLTQGEHGYTF
TRBJ2-7 NA TRBV20-1 TRBD1 TGCAGTGCCTCCGGGACAGGGTGGAACGAGCAGTACTTC CSASGTGWNEQYF
TRBJ2-2 few TRBV9 NA TGTGCCAGCAGCTCCTTCGGCGGGGAGCTGTTTTTT CASSSFGGELFF
TRBJ2-7 NA TRBV15 TRBD1 TGTGCCACCTCGGCGAGACAGGGGACCTACGAGCAGTACTTC CATSARQGTYEQYF
TRBJ2-3 few TRBV27 NA TGTGCCAGCAGTTTCTCCCCCGTGACAGATACGCAGTATTTT CASSFSPVTDTQYF
TRBJ1-5 NA TRBV4-1 NA TGCGCCAGCAGCCCCACGGCCAAGGGCGCGGGCAATCAGCCCCAGCATTTT CASSPTAKGAGNQPQHF
TRBJ2-5 few TRBV12-3/TRBV12-4 TRBD1 TGTGCCAGCAGCTCAAAGACAGGGGGTGTCTGGGAGACCCAGTACTTC CASSSKTGGVWETQYF
TRBJ1-5 NA TRBV15 NA TGTGCCACCAGCAGAGATCTAGGGTCTCGCAATCAGCCCCAGCATTTT CATSRDLGSRNQPQHF
TRBJ2-1 NA TRBV20-1 NA TGCAGTGCTACCCGGTGGCTCCGGCAGGGCAATGAGCAGTTCTTC CSATRWLRQGNEQFF
TRBJ1-1 NA TRBV29-1 NA TGCAGCGTTGAAGATTGGGCGAGCGGCACTGAAGCTTTCTTT CSVEDWASGTEAFF
TRBJ1-5 NA TRBV12-3/TRBV12-4 NA TGTGCCAGCAGTTTAGTGTCAGTCAATCAGCCCCAGCATTTT CASSLVSVNQPQHF
TRBJ2-1 NA TRBV6-2/TRBV6-3 TRBD2 TGTGCCAGCGGGGGGGAACACAATGAGCAGTTCTTC CASGGEHNEQFF
TRBJ2-3 few TRBV5-1 NA TGCGCCAGCAGCTTGGGGGCTTTAAGCACAGATACGCAGTATTTT CASSLGALSTDTQYF
TRBJ1-2 NA TRBV28 TRBD1 TGTGCCAGCAGCCCTAGGACAGGGGGCCTATCCTTCTATGGCTACACCTTC CASSPRTGGLSFYGYTF
TRBJ2-7 NA TRBV6-2/TRBV6-3 NA TGTGCCAGCAGATGGAGGGTCAGGGGATCTGGCGAGCAGTACTTC CASRWRVRGSGEQYF
TRBJ2-3 few TRBV6-1 NA TGTGCCAGCAGCCGAAGACGGTCAGATACGCAGTATTTT CASSRRRSDTQYF
TRBJ1-4 NA TRBV7-2 TRBD1 TGTGCCAGCAGCCCCCGACAGGGGATAAGTGAAAAACTGTTTTTT CASSPRQGISEKLFF
TRBJ1-1 NA TRBV7-6 NA TGTGCCAGCAGCTTAGTTTCCGCACCAATCGGGGCTAAAGACTTT CASSLVSAPIGAKDF
TRBJ2-7 few TRBV7-7 TRBD2 TGTGCCAGCAGCCCGTCCATCCAGCGGGGGGACTACGAGCAGTACTTC CASSPSIQRGDYEQYF
TRBJ2-7 few TRBV20-1 NA TGCAGTGCCGAGGACGCGGCCCTCTCCTACGAGCAGTACTTC CSAEDAALSYEQYF
TRBJ2-3 NA TRBV12-3/TRBV12-4 TRBD2 TGTGCCAGCAGGGGGACCACTAGCGGGGGGCCCTCCACAGATACGCAGTATTTT CASRGTTSGGPSTDTQYF
TRBJ2-3 NA TRBV5-1 TRBD2 TGCGCCAGCAGCCCGGGGGGGCTAGCGGAAGTCACAGATACGCAGTATTTT CASSPGGLAEVTDTQYF
TRBJ2-5 few TRBV20-1 NA TGCAGTGCTAGAGATCGGGGCAGGGAGGAGACCCAGTACTTC CSARDRGREETQYF
TRBJ1-5 many TRBV5-1 NA TGTGCCAGCAGTCGGGACAGCAATCAGCCCCAGCATTTT CASSRDSNQPQHF
TRBJ2-5 NA TRBV12-3/TRBV12-4 TRBD2 TGTGCCAGCAGTTTAGGGGGAGGGCGGCCGAAGACCCAGTACTTC CASSLGGGRPKTQYF